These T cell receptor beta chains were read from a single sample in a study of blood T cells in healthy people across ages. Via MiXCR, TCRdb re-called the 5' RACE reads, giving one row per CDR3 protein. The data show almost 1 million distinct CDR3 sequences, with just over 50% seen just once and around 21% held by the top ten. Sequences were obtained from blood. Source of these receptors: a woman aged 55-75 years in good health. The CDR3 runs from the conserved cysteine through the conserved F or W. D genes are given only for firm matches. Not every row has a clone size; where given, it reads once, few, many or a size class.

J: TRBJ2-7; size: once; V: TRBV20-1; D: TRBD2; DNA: TGCAGTGCTAGAGATCGGACTAGCGGGCTGGGGACCTACGAGCAGTACTTC; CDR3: CSARDRTSGLGTYEQYF
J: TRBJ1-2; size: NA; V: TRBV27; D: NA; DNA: TGTGCCAGCAGAACCCTCGGGACCAACTATGGCTACACCTTC; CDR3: CASRTLGTNYGYTF
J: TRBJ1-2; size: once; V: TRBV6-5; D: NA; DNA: TGTGCCAGCAGTTACTCGTACGCGCCCTATGGCTACACCTTC; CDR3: CASSYSYAPYGYTF
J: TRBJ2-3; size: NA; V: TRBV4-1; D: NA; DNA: TGCGCCAGCAGCCTCCGGGACACCTCCTTCACAGATACGCAGTATTTT; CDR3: CASSLRDTSFTDTQYF
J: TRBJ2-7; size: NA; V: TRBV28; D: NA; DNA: TGTACCAGCAGTCCCCTTCAGGTATACGAGCAGTACTTC; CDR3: CTSSPLQVYEQYF
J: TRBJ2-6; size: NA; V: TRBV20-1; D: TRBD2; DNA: TGCAGTGCTGGAAAAAGGGGGACTAGCGGTTTGACTGGGGCCAACGTCCTGACTTTC; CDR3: CSAGKRGTSGLTGANVLTF
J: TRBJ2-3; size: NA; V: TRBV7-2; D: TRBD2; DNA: TGTGCCAGCAGCTCACTAGCGGGTACCCCAGATACGCAGTATTTT; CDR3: CASSSLAGTPDTQYF
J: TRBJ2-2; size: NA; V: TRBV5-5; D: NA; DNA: TGTGCCAGCAGCTCGCTGACCCTCACAAGCACCGGGGAGCTGTTTTTT; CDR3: CASSSLTLTSTGELFF
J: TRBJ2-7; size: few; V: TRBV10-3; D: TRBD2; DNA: TGTGCCATCAGGAATGGACTAGCGGGTTTATACGAGCAGTACTTC; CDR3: CAIRNGLAGLYEQYF
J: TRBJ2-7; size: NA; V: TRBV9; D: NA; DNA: TGTGCCTTTAGACCTCCAGGGTTCCACGAGCAGTACTTC; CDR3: CAFRPPGFHEQYF
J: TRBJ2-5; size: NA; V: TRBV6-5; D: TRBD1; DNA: TGTGCCAGCCGGGACAGGGGTATGACCCAGTACTTC; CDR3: CASRDRGMTQYF
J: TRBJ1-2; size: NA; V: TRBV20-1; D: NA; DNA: TGCAGTGCTAGCCGGGGGGCGAGAGGCTACACCTTC; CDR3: CSASRGARGYTF
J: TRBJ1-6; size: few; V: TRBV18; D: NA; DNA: TGTGCCAGCTCATCCGACAGCCGCTCCCCCCACTTT; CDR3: CASSSDSRSPHF
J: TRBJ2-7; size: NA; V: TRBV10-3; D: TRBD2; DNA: TGTGCCATCAGTGAACGCAGCGGGGGCTACGAGCAGTACTTC; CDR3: CAISERSGGYEQYF
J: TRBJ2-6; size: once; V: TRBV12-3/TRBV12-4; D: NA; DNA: TGTGCCAGCAGTCTCCTAAGTTCGGGCTCTGGGGCCAACGTCCAGACTTTC; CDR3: CASSLLSSGSGANVQTF